The clone carrying this T cell receptor (beta chain) has ten or more counts. The source of the sample is a study of low-dose radiotherapy and immunotherapy resistance in tumors. For the study at large: Daily oral aspirin at 300 mg began on cycle 1 day 1 and lasted four cycles.

Both TCRalpha and TCRbeta chains were reverse transcribed with V-gene-specific primers. A constant-region primer paired with the V-primer adapter amplified TCRs over around 18 PCR cycles. TCRdb passed the reads through MiXCR, listing each CDR3 protein once. This table has about 58,000 distinct CDR3 sequences, 23% appearing once. Time point meaning: after trial treatment. As for treatment: LDRT plus nivolumab, ipilimumab, low-dose cyclophosphamide and aspirin (RACIN trial). This CDR3 is 14 amino acids long. The ends were cut back, 11 bases at V and 7 bases at J, with 20 bases in the middle. The sequenced sample was PBMCs, obtained after low-dose radiotherapy plus immunotherapy. The chain has TRBV12-3 or TRBV12-4 and TRBJ2-2, with a weak D call TRBD1 (5 bases). The sequence was obtained from a male donor with prostate cancer. CDR3 region: CALRLGQVSGELFF. CDR3 nucleotide sequence: TGTGCCCTGCGGTTGGGGCAAGTGAGCGGGGAGCTGTTTTTT.